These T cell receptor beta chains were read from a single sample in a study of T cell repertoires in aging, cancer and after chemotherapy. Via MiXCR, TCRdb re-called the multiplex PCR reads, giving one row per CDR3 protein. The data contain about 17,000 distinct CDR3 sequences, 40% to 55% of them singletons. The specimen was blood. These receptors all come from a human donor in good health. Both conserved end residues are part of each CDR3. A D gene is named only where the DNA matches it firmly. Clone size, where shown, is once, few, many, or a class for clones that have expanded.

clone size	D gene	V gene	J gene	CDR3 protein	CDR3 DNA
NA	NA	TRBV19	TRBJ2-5	CASSKQGSETQYF	TGTGCCAGTAGTAAGCAGGGGTCAGAGACCCAGTACTTC
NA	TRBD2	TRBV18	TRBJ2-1	CASSQSTSGLQNEQFF	TGTGCCAGCTCACAATCCACTAGCGGGCTTCAAAATGAGCAGTTCTTC
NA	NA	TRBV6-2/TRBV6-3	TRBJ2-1	CASSYTASGPRQFF	TGTGCCAGCAGTTACACTGCGAGCGGTCCACGGCAGTTCTTC
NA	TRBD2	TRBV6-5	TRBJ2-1	CASSRIVGGEGPSYNEQFF	TGTGCCAGCAGTCGAATAGTTGGGGGGGAGGGCCCCTCCTACAATGAGCAGTTCTTC
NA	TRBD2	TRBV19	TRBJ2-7	CASSGLGYPYEQYF	TGTGCCAGTTCAGGACTAGGGTATCCCTACGAGCAGTACTTC
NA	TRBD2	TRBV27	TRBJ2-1	CASSLSVAGIYEQFF	TGTGCCAGCAGTTTATCGGTAGCGGGAATCTATGAGCAGTTCTTC
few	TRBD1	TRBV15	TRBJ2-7	CATSRGSWDRGLEQYF	TGTGCCACCAGCAGAGGTAGCTGGGACAGGGGGCTCGAGCAGTACTTC
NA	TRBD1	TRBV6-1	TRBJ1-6	CASSVGQAYNSPLHF	TGTGCCAGCAGTGTCGGACAGGCCTATAATTCACCCCTCCACTTT
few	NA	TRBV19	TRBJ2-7	CASSIEGRTGGAGYEQYF	TGTGCCAGTAGTATTGAAGGTCGGACGGGTGGAGCTGGGTACGAGCAGTACTTC
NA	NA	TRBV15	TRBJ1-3	CATSITGSKENTIYF	TGTGCCACCAGCATAACAGGGTCAAAGGAAAACACCATATATTTT
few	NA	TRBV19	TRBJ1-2	CASSYRDWGYGYTF	TGTGCCAGTAGTTACAGGGACTGGGGCTATGGCTACACCTTC
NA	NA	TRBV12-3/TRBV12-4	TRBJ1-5	CASSPGRSYSNQPQHF	TGTGCCAGCAGTCCGGGACGTTCCTATAGCAATCAGCCCCAGCATTTT
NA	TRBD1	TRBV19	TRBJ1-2	CASIRAGGEGYTF	TGTGCCAGTATAAGGGCAGGGGGTGAAGGCTACACCTTC
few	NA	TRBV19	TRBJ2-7	CASSIAVSGYEQYF	TGTGCCAGTAGTATAGCAGTATCGGGCTACGAGCAGTACTTC
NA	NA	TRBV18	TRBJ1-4	CASSPPAARELFF	TGTGCCAGCTCACCGCCGGCGGCTAGGGAACTGTTTTTT
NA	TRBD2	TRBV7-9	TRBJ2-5	CASSPSASGGPEETQYF	TGTGCCAGCAGCCCTAGCGCTTCGGGAGGGCCTGAGGAGACCCAGTACTTC
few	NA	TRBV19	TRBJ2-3	CASSTVGSADTQYF	TGTGCCAGTAGTACGGTCGGGAGTGCAGATACGCAGTATTTT
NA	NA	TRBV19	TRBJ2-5	CASSRKGLGTQYF	TGTGCCAGTAGTAGGAAGGGACTGGGGACCCAGTACTTC
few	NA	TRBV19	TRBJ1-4	CASSMMGREKLFF	TGTGCCAGTAGTATGATGGGGCGCGAAAAACTGTTTTTT
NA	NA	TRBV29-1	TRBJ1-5	CSVEYSDSNQPQHF	TGCAGCGTTGAGTACAGCGATAGCAATCAGCCCCAGCATTTT
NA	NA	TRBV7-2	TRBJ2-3	CASSLDANTQYF	TGTGCCAGCAGCTTAGATGCGAATACGCAGTATTTT
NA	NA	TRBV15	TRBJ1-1	CATSRDVGPPGGEAFF	TGTGCCACCAGCAGAGATGTTGGCCCACCCGGGGGTGAAGCTTTCTTT
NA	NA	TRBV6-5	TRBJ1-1	CASSPPGSTEAFF	TGTGCCAGCAGTCCACCAGGGAGCACTGAAGCTTTCTTT
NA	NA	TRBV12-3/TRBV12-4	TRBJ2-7	CASSPLLEASYEQYF	TGTGCCAGCAGTCCCCTACTAGAGGCATCCTACGAGCAGTACTTC
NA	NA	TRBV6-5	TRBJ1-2	CASTPGSGYTF	TGTGCCAGCACCCCAGGGAGCGGCTACACCTTC
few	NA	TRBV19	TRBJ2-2	CASSMAGNTGELFF	TGTGCCAGTAGTATGGCAGGGAACACCGGGGAGCTGTTTTTT
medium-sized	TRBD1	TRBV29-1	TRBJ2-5	CSADRGGAETQYF	TGCAGCGCCGACAGGGGCGGCGCAGAGACCCAGTACTTC
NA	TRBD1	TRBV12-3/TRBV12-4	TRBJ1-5	CASSFRDRESAQHF	TGTGCCAGCAGTTTTAGGGACAGGGAATCAGCCCAGCATTTT
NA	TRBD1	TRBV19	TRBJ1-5	CASSGQGHGNQPQHF	TGTGCCAGTAGTGGACAGGGGCATGGCAATCAGCCCCAGCATTTT
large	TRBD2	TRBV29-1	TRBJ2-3	CSVDTSGLTDTQYF	TGCAGCGTTGATACTAGCGGACTCACAGATACGCAGTATTTT
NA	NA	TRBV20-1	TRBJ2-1	CSASGGSYNEQFF	TGCAGTGCTAGCGGCGGGTCCTACAATGAGCAGTTCTTC
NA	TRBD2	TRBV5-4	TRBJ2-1	CASSLKLAGVDEQFF	TGTGCCAGCAGCTTAAAGCTAGCGGGCGTCGATGAGCAGTTCTTC
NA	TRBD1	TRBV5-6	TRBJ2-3	CASSADRGLDTQYF	TGTGCCAGCAGCGCGGACAGGGGGTTGGATACGCAGTATTTT
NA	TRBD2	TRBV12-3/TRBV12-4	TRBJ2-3	CASSSGTSGRADTQYF	TGTGCCAGCAGCTCCGGGACTAGCGGGAGAGCAGATACGCAGTATTTT
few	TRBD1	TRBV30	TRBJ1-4	CAGLSGQGSEKLFF	TGTGCCGGCCTTTCGGGACAGGGTAGCGAAAAACTGTTTTTT
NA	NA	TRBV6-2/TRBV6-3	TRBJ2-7	CASSYSMEYEQYF	TGTGCCAGCAGTTACTCCATGGAGTACGAGCAGTACTTC
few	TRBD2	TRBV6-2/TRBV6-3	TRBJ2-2	CASSSRLASGELFF	TGTGCCAGCAGTTCCCGACTAGCTTCGGGGGAGCTGTTTTTT
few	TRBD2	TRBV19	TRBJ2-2	CASSMVERERVTGELFF	TGTGCCAGTAGTATGGTAGAGCGGGAGCGCGTCACCGGGGAGCTGTTTTTT
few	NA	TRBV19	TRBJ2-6	CASSFHRDSGANVLTF	TGTGCCAGTAGTTTCCACAGGGATTCTGGGGCCAACGTCCTGACTTTC
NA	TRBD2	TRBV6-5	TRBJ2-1	CATSSGRAGELFF	TGTGCCACTTCTAGCGGGAGGGCCGGGGAGCTGTTCTTC
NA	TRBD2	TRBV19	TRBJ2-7	CASSAGTKVYEQYF	TGTGCCAGTAGTGCCGGGACTAAAGTCTACGAGCAGTACTTC
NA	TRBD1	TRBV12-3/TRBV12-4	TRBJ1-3	CASSSLDPRQGGGSGNTIYF	TGTGCCAGCAGTTCGCTAGACCCCCGACAGGGGGGGGGCTCTGGAAACACCATATATTTT
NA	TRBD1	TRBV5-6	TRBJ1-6	CASSWTGGDSPLHF	TGTGCCAGCAGCTGGACAGGGGGCGATTCACCCCTCCACTTT
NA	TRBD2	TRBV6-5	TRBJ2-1	CASKGLAVLEQFF	TGTGCCAGCAAGGGACTAGCGGTTTTGGAGCAGTTCTTC
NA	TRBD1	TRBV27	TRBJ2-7	CASRATGMYEQYF	TGTGCCAGCAGAGCGACAGGGATGTACGAGCAGTACTTC
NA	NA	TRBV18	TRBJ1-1	CASSSAGGAILNTEAFF	TGTGCCAGCTCATCAGCGGGGGGGGCAATCCTGAACACTGAAGCTTTCTTT
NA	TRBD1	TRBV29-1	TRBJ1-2	CSGGQTYGYTF	TGCAGCGGGGGACAGACCTATGGCTACACCTTC
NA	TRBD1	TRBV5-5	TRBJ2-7	CASSWRPGQGTYEQYF	TGTGCCAGCAGCTGGAGACCGGGACAGGGCACCTACGAGCAGTACTTC